The clone carrying this T cell receptor (beta chain) was detected ten times or more. Its antigen is unknown. The data stem from a study of Graves' ophthalmopathy and Graves' hyperthyroidism. General study results and limits: A classifier, a 13-signature model, separated ophthalmopathy from stable hyperthyroidism with approximately 88% sensitivity and around 80% specificity.

RNA transcripts served as template for amplifying TCR beta CDR3 sequences. HTBI-primed RT-PCR formed the first round, and a multiplex PCR formed the second. Each CDR3 protein is one row after TCRdb ran MiXCR on the multiplex PCR reads. The sample records fewer than 600,000 distinct CDR3 sequences, 13% to 15% being singletons. Germline V gives CDR1 DFQATT, CDR2 SNEGSKA (reference sequence). The CDR3 length is 15 residues. After removal of 0 bases from V and 0 bases from J, the junction contained 5 bases not matched to a gene. Exclusion covered patients with other autoimmune diseases or uncontrolled infections (as well as pregnancy or lactation). The diagnostic workup employed clinical symptoms, serum thyroxine, TRAb, thyroid ultrasound and orbital computed tomography. The PBMC fraction was derived from around 9.5 ml of fresh peripheral blood.

This TCR came from a woman under 40 with Graves' ophthalmopathy. The source material was blood. The gene calls are TRBV20-1 and TRBJ2-7, with 7 bases fitting TRBD2. This CDR3 reads CSARDLREPSYEQYF. The CDR3 bases are TGCAGTGCTAGAGATTTGCGGGAGCCCTCCTACGAGCAGTACTTC.